These 20 T cell receptor beta chains share one sample of origin, sequenced in a study of response to subunit inactivated influenza vaccine. MiXCR was run by TCRdb on the RT-PCR reads, yielding one entry per CDR3 protein. Of around 570,000 distinct CDR3 sequences listed, around 8% are singletons. The sequences come from PBMCs from blood, collected roughly 24 months after vaccination. These receptors all come from a man aged 45-69 years who received an inactivated influenza vaccine.

This clonotype was seen only a few times. This chain joins TRBV4-3 and TRBJ2-7; D remains ambiguous. V shed 0 bases and J shed 2 bases, with 23 bases lying between them. The length of the CDR3 is 19 residues. Germline V gives CDR1 LGHNA, CDR2 YSLEER. CDR3 in DNA: TGCGCCAGCAGCCAAGATTACCCCTCAAGCACCGAAAACCCCTACGAGCAGTACTTC. Protein product: CASSQDYPSSTENPYEQYF.

This clonotype was observed many times. This sequence joins TRBV6-5 and TRBJ2-1, with D maybe TRBD1 (5 bases). Germline V CDR1 and CDR2: MNHEY, SVGAGI. The germline V and J ends were trimmed by 4 bases and 5 bases, with 18 bases remaining between them. The CDR3 spans 16 residues. In DNA, the CDR3 is TGTGCCAGCAGTTGGTTTACAAGGGTAGGGGACAATGAGCAGTTCTTC. It specifies CASSWFTRVGDNEQFF.

This clonotype appeared a few times. The J gene is TRBJ2-2, the V gene TRBV3-1; TRBD1 is a possible D gene (6 bases). The V end was cut by 5 bases, the J end by 7 bases, with 23 bases between. Germline CDR1 reads LGHDT; CDR2 reads YNNKEL (reference sequence). The CDR3 runs 17 residues. Here the CDR3 reads CASSSPRGLSRGGELFF. CDR3 DNA: TGTGCCAGCAGCTCCCCCAGGGGCCTATCACGGGGCGGGGAGCTGTTTTTT.

The V and J genes are TRBV20-1 and TRBJ2-7, with D possibly matching TRBD1 (6 bases). Germline loops: CDR1 DFQATT, CDR2 SNEGSKA (reference sequence). The length of the CDR3 is 12 residues. V dropped 3 bases and J dropped 5 bases, with 11 bases sitting between them. This chain's CDR3 is CSARVQGNEQYF. The CDR3 nucleotides read TGCAGTGCTAGGGTCCAGGGGAACGAGCAGTACTTC.

This rearrangement joins TRBV6-1 to TRBJ1-5, with 10 bases aligning to TRBD1. The germline V gene has CDR1 MNHNS and CDR2 SASEGT. V trimming: 7 bases; J trimming: 1 base; junction bases outside the gene matches: 4. CDR3 length equals 15 residues. CDR3 in amino acids: CASNPGQGSNQPQHF. The CDR3 DNA sequence: TGTGCCAGCAATCCGGGACAGGGGAGCAATCAGCCCCAGCATTTT.

The J gene is TRBJ2-7, the V gene TRBV6-6, with a possible D match to TRBD1 (6 bases). The CDR3 is made up of 13 amino acids. CDR1 MNHNY and CDR2 SVGAGI come from the germline V gene (reference sequence). Trimming removed 5 bases from V and 1 base from J, with 9 bases in between. The CDR3 region is CASSADRSYEQYV. The CDR3, as DNA: TGTGCCAGCAGTGCAGACAGGTCCTACGAGCAGTACGTC.

This clonotype was seen ten or more times. This rearrangement joins TRBV6-1 to TRBJ2-1; the match to TRBD2 covers 11 bases. This CDR3 comprises 15 residues. Trimming cost V 6 bases and J 3 bases; bases outside gene matches: 4. CDR1 is MNHNS, CDR2 SASEGT, per germline. In DNA, the CDR3 is TGTGCCAGCAGCCGGGGACTAGCGGTCTACAATGAGCAGTTCTTC. It codes for CASSRGLAVYNEQFF.

This clonotype was counted between two and nine times. The chain employs TRBV10-3 and TRBJ1-2, with 7 bases identical to TRBD1. The V gene end was trimmed by 8 bases and the J gene end by 7 bases; junction bases not matched to a gene: 4. The CDR3 covers 11 residues. Germline values: CDR1 ENHRY, CDR2 SYGVKD. CDR3 sequence: CAIGTAGGYTF. The CDR3 DNA reads TGTGCCATCGGGACAGCGGGTGGCTACACCTTC.

In this sample, this clonotype turned up a few times. The chain links TRBV7-2 to TRBJ2-1, with 10 bases identical to TRBD2. The V and J ends lost 8 bases and 15 bases, in that order; junction bases with no gene match: 13. The CDR3 length is 13 residues. The germline V gene encodes CDR1 SGHTA and CDR2 FQGNSA. CDR3 loop: CASSQERLAGAFF. The CDR3 nucleotides read TGTGCCAGCTCCCAGGAAAGGCTAGCGGGGGCGTTCTTC.

This clonotype occurred many times. CDR3 sequence (DNA): TGCAGTGCTAGATTCTCAACCACAGATACGCAGTATTTT. Residues: CSARFSTTDTQYF. The chain employs TRBV20-1 and TRBJ2-3; D is undetermined. CDR1 and CDR2 from the germline V gene are DFQATT and SNEGSKA (reference sequence). Deletions cut 2 bases from V and 2 bases from J, with 8 bases between. The CDR3 extends over 13 amino acids.

The gene calls are TRBV6-5 and TRBJ1-6; D remains unclear. The CDR3 contains 13 residues. CDR1 is MNHEY and CDR2 is SVGAGI in the germline V gene. Between the trimmed V and J ends, which lost 0 bases and 11 bases, there was a span of 8 bases. The CDR3 DNA is TGTGCCAGCAGTTACTCGTTATGGGCACCCCTCCACTTT. As protein: CASSYSLWAPLHF.

This clonotype turned up a few times. The chain joins TRBV7-2 to TRBJ2-7, with D perhaps being TRBD1 or TRBD2 (5 bases each). V lost 3 bases and J 0 bases, leaving 9 bases between the germline ends. The CDR3 is made up of 14 amino acids. Germline V CDR1 and CDR2: SGHTA, FQGNSA. CDR3 protein: CASSFGDGSYEQYF. CDR3 DNA: TGTGCCAGCAGCTTTGGGGACGGCTCCTACGAGCAGTACTTC.

This clonotype was detected a few times. V and J are TRBV5-1 and TRBJ2-3; D might be TRBD2 (5 bases). The CDR3 runs to 14 residues. Trimming stripped 6 bases from V and 2 bases from J, with 13 bases between. Germline-derived CDR1 and CDR2 are SGHRS and YFSETQ. The CDR3 protein is CASIREPTTDTQYF. Here the CDR3 DNA reads TGCGCCAGCATACGGGAACCCACCACAGATACGCAGTATTTT. Full variable domain (missing parts from reference TRBV5-1 and TRBJ2-3): KAGVTQTPRYLIKTRGQQVTLSCSPISGHRSVSWYQQTPGQGLQFLFEYFSETQRNKGNFPGRFSGRQFSNSRSEMNVSTLELGDSALYLCASIREPTTDTQYFGPGTRLTVL.

This clonotype has just a few counts. The chain carries TRBV20-1 and TRBJ1-6; the match to TRBD1 covers 7 bases. Unmatched junction bases numbered 3, after V lost 3 bases and J lost 10 bases. The CDR3 runs to 12 residues. In germline, CDR1 is DFQATT, CDR2 SNEGSKA (reference sequence). The CDR3 DNA is TGCAGTGCTAGCGGGACAGAATCACCCCTCCACTTT. Amino acids: CSASGTESPLHF.

This clonotype was seen a handful of times. The chain links TRBV24-1 to TRBJ1-2; D gene ambiguous. The length of the CDR3 is 13 residues. Germline V gene data show CDR1 as KGHDR and CDR2 as SFDVKD. V lost 1 base and J 6 bases, leaving 8 bases between the germline ends. CDR3 nucleotides: TGTGCCACCAGTGATTTCTCCGGGGATGGCTACACCTTC. Translation gives CATSDFSGDGYTF.

This rearrangement joins TRBV5-5 to TRBJ2-1, with 14 bases identical to TRBD2. Trimming cost V 5 bases and J 4 bases; bases outside gene matches: 2. Germline CDR1 reads SGHKS; CDR2 reads YYEKEE (reference sequence). This CDR3 has 15 amino acids. In DNA, the CDR3 is TGTGCCAGCAGGGGACTAGCGGGAGTGTACAATGAGCAGTTCTTC. Its protein product is CASRGLAGVYNEQFF.

This clonotype was counted at least ten times. The genes are TRBV11-2 and TRBJ2-3; D tentatively fits TRBD1 or TRBD2 (5 bases each). This CDR3 is 19 amino acids long. Between the trimmed V and J ends, which lost 6 bases and 6 bases, there was a span of 31 bases. CDR1 SGHAT and CDR2 FQNNGV come from the germline V gene. In DNA form, the CDR3 reads TGTGCCAGCAGTCCCTCAAAGTCCTGGCGGCCCGGTGGGGGTGATACGCAGTATTTT. This codes for CASSPSKSWRPGGGDTQYF.

A few counts support this clonotype. The chain uses TRBV20-1 and TRBJ2-3; the D gene is possibly TRBD2 (5 bases). Per the germline V gene, CDR1 is DFQATT and CDR2 is SNEGSKA (reference sequence). Between the trimmed V and J ends, which lost 3 bases and 6 bases, there was a span of 13 bases. The CDR3 spans 13 residues. CDR3 in DNA: TGCAGTGCTAGTGAATTTGTAGCGGATACGCAGTATTTT. It codes for CSASEFVADTQYF.

V and J are TRBV6-1 and TRBJ1-3; D remains unclear. CDR3 size: 14 residues. V lost 9 bases and J lost 0, with 12 bases in between. The germline V gene encodes CDR1 MNHNS and CDR2 SASEGT. The CDR3 loop is CASGLGISGNTIYF. CDR3 in DNA: TGTGCCAGTGGCCTGGGAATCTCTGGAAACACCATATATTTT.

The rearrangement uses TRBV7-2 and TRBJ2-1; TRBD2 aligns across 13 bases. V was clipped by 1 base and J by 8 bases; unmatched bases: 2. The CDR3 has 15 amino acids. Germline V CDR1 and CDR2: SGHTA, FQGNSA. The DNA of the CDR3 is TGTGCCAGCAGCTTAGGAGGACTAGCGGGAGATGAGCAGTTCTTC. Translating gives CASSLGGLAGDEQFF.